The sequence of this TCR beta chain was determined in a study of shared clonotypes between healthy human individuals. Across the study: Sampling drew on donors who were a couple of women and a few men aged 18 to 49. Findings and limits, study-wide: Genetic and exposure-history diversity was limited by the small donor number.

Each donor was a Caucasian adult residing in Nashville, Tennessee. J lost 2 bases, V lost 4 bases, and 2 bases had no gene match. Germline CDR1 reads SEHNR; CDR2 reads FQNEAQ (reference sequence). This CDR3 spans 13 amino acids. The assay was carried out at the deep level. Here immunoSEQ multiplex PCR was the method, and the copy in TCRdb shows in-frame clones only, minus some. The data contain about 490,000 clones, around 80% of them singletons. As regards this clone: What it binds is not known.

This sequence joins TRBV7-9 and TRBJ2-7; 7 nucleotides align to TRBD2. The sample was PBMCs. This TCR derives from a woman aged 35 to 49 in good health. Some clones in this sample may be carry-over from other donors' samples. As DNA, the CDR3 is TGTGCCAGCAGCTCCAGCGGGGCCTACGAGCAGTACTTC. This translates into CASSSSGAYEQYF.